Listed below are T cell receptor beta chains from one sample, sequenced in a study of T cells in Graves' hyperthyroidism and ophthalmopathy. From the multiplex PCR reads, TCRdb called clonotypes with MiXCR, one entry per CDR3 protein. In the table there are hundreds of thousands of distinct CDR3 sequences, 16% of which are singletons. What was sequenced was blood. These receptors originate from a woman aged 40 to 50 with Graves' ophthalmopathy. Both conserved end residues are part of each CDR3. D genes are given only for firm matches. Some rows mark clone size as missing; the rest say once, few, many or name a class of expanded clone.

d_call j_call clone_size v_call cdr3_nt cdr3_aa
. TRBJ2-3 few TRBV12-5 TGTGCTAGTGGCGCACGGTTCACAGATACGCAGTATTTT CASGARFTDTQYF
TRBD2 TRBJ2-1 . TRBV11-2 TGTGCCAGCAGCTTAGATGGGCTAGCGGGAGTAAGCTCCTACAATGAGCAGTTCTTC CASSLDGLAGVSSYNEQFF
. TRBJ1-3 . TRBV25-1 TGTGCCAGCAGTGCATGGGACTCCCGCTCTGGAAACACCATATATTTT CASSAWDSRSGNTIYF
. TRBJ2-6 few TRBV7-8 TGTGCCAGCAGCTTAGTGGGTTCCCGCTCTGGGGCCAACGTCCTGACTTTC CASSLVGSRSGANVLTF
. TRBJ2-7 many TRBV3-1 TGTGCCAGCAGCCAAGAATGGGTTGAATCCCAGCAGTACTTC CASSQEWVESQQYF
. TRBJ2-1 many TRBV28 TGTGCCAGCACTCAAGGGAGCGTTTACAATGAGCAGTTCTTC CASTQGSVYNEQFF
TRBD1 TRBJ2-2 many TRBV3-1 TGTGCCAGCAACAGGGGCACCGGGGAGCTGTTTTTT CASNRGTGELFF
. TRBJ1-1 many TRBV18 TGTGCCAGCTCACCACGGCTGGGGATGAACACTGAAGCTTTCTTT CASSPRLGMNTEAFF
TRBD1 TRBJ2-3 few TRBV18 TGTGCCAGCTCACCCCCGAACGAACAGGGGGCAGGGGATACGCAGTATTTT CASSPPNEQGAGDTQYF
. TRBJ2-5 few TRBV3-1 TGTGCCAGCAGCCAAGAAGGGGGGGACTACCAAGAGACCCAGTACTTC CASSQEGGDYQETQYF
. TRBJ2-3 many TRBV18 TGTGCCAGCTCACTAGGGACTTTCACAGATACGCAGTATTTT CASSLGTFTDTQYF
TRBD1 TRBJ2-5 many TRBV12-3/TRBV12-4 TGTGCCAGCAGTTTATCTGGACAGGGAGGTCAAGAGACCCAGTACTTC CASSLSGQGGQETQYF
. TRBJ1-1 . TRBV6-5 TGTGCCAGCAGTTACGGGGAGAGGGCTGAAGCTTTCTTT CASSYGERAEAFF
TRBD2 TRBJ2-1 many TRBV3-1 TGTGCCAGCAGCCCATTTAGCGGGGGGTACAATGAGCAGTTCTTC CASSPFSGGYNEQFF
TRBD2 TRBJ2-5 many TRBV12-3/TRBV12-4 TGTGCCAGCAGTTTAGCCCCTCTGGGCGGGAGAACGTACTTC CASSLAPLGGRTYF
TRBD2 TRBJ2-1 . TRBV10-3 TGTGCCATCAGTGAGTCCGGGACTAGCGGAGGCAATGAGCAGTTCTTC CAISESGTSGGNEQFF
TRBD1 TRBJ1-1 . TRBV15 TGTGCCACCAGCAGCGGACAGGACAACACTGAAGCTTTCTTT CATSSGQDNTEAFF
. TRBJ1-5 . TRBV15 TGTGCCACCAGCAGAGATCGTTGGGGTGGTCAGCCCCAGCATTTT CATSRDRWGGQPQHF
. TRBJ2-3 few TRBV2 TGTGTTAGGGGGAGGCCAGGGGCAGATACGCAGTATTTT CVRGRPGADTQYF
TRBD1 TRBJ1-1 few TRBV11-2 TGTGCCAGCAGCTTTACAGGGGAAACTGAAGCTTTCTTT CASSFTGETEAFF
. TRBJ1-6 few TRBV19 TGTGCCAGTAGTATGGTGGGAGGGAACTCACCCCTCCACTTT CASSMVGGNSPLHF
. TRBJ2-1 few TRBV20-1 TGCAGTGCTAGAGGCGGGGCGGGGGCGCAAGATGAGCAGTTCTTC CSARGGAGAQDEQFF
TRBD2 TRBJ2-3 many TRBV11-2 TGTGCCAGCAGTCGGCTAGCGGGAGGGTCGGATACGCAGTATTTT CASSRLAGGSDTQYF
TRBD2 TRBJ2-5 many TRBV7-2 TGTGCCAGCAGTCGGACTTCGGGAGGGACCCAGTACTTC CASSRTSGGTQYF
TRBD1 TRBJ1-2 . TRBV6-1 TGTGCCAGCAGACCTGACAGGGGGCGTGGGTATGGCTACACCTTC CASRPDRGRGYGYTF
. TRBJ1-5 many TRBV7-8 TGTGCCAGCAGCTTAGAAGGGGCTCGAGGCAATCAGCCCCAGCATTTT CASSLEGARGNQPQHF
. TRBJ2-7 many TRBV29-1 TGCAGCGTTGAAGGGAGGACCTACGAGCAGTACTTC CSVEGRTYEQYF
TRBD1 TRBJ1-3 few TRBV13 TGTGCCAGCAGCCTGACAGGGACCTGGGGAAACACCATATATTTT CASSLTGTWGNTIYF
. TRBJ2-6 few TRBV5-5 TGTGCCAGCAGCTTAAGTCGCGTGTTCCTGGGCCTGGGGACCTCTGGGGCCAACGTCCTGACTTTC CASSLSRVFLGLGTSGANVLTF
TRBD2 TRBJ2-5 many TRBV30 TGTGCCTGGAGTGTACTGGGACTAGGAGAGACCCAGTACTTC CAWSVLGLGETQYF
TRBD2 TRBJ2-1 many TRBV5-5 TGTGCCAGCAGCCCGGGTCCGGGGGGAGCTGGCTACAATGAGCAGTTCTTC CASSPGPGGAGYNEQFF
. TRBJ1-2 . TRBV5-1 TGCGCCAGCAGCTTGGCCGGTTTCTATGGCTACACCTTC CASSLAGFYGYTF
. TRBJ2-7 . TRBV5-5 TGTGCCAGCAGCTTCAAAACAGGGAATTTCTACGAGCAGTACTTC CASSFKTGNFYEQYF
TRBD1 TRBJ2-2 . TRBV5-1 TGCGCCAGCAGCTCGCGGGGACAGGTTACCGGGGAGCTGTTTTTT CASSSRGQVTGELFF
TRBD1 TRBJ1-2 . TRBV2 TGTGCCAGCAGTGCGGGACAGGAGGGCGGCTACACCTTC CASSAGQEGGYTF
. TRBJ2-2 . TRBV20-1 TGCAGTGCCAGCCCCTTTGGGACTAACACCGGGGAGCTGTTTTTT CSASPFGTNTGELFF
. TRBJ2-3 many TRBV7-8 TGTGCCAGCAGCTTAGCTATAGGGGATACGCAGTATTTT CASSLAIGDTQYF
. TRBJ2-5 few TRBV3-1 TGTGCCAGCAGCCAAGACTTAACAGAAGAGACCCAGTACTTC CASSQDLTEETQYF
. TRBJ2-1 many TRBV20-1 TGCAGTGCCCCGGGACTGAGATCCTACAATGAGCAGTTCTTC CSAPGLRSYNEQFF
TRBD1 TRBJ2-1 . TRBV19 TGTGCCAGTAGTATAGTTGACAGGGCGAGTGGTGAGCAGTTCTTC CASSIVDRASGEQFF
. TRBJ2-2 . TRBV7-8 TGTGCCAGCAGCTTAGGTCGGAGGGGAACCGGGGAGCTGTTTTTT CASSLGRRGTGELFF
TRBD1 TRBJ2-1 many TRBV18 TGTGCCAGCTCACTCAGACAGGGTGACAATGAGCAGTTCTTC CASSLRQGDNEQFF